A single sample gave rise to the 6 T cell receptor beta chains below, sequenced in a study of regulatory T cells in long-lasting Graves disease. Sample time point: persistent/refractory GD, antithyroid drugs over 5 years with positive TRAb. Generation of the TCR library employed RNA extracted from PBMCs. Investigators prepared the TCR beta libraries by applying iRepertoire HTBI primers and Arm-PCR of CDR3 regions. MiXCR was run by TCRdb on the multiplex PCR reads, yielding one entry per CDR3 protein. The table includes over 650,000 distinct CDR3 sequences, around 30% detected once. The sample here was peripheral blood mononuclear cells (PBMCs), taken when the disease was refractory, from a patient treated with antithyroid drugs. Every receptor here comes from a female donor with Graves disease.

This clonotype was observed at least ten times. The chain couples TRBV10-3 to TRBJ1-1; D gene ambiguous. Germline lookup yields CDR1 ENHRY and CDR2 SYGVKD. The CDR3 runs 13 residues. The V gene lost 2 bases and the J gene lost 10 bases, with 14 bases spanning the gap. CDR3 DNA sequence: TGTGCCATCAGTGAGGGTCTGATTGACGGAGCTTTCTTT. Translation: CAISEGLIDGAFF.

This chain links TRBV6-1 with TRBJ1-2, with D possibly being TRBD1 (6 bases). The ends were cut back, 6 bases at V and 2 bases at J, with 16 bases in the middle. Germline values: CDR1 MNHNS, CDR2 SASEGT. The CDR3 has 15 residues. The chain's CDR3 is CASRKEGDLNYGYTF. CDR3 nucleotide sequence: TGTGCCAGCAGAAAAGAGGGGGATCTCAACTATGGCTACACCTTC.

This clonotype occurred many times. This rearrangement joins TRBV12-3 or TRBV12-4 to TRBJ1-5; tentatively, D is TRBD1 (5 bases). CDR3 length equals 15 residues. V lost 3 bases and J 0 bases, leaving 9 bases between the germline ends. CDR3 residues: CASSLGGTSNQPQHF. The CDR3 bases are TGTGCCAGCAGTTTGGGGGGGACTAGCAATCAGCCCCAGCATTTT.

This clonotype was seen a handful of times. The chain joins TRBV20-1 to TRBJ1-1; unclear D gene. Germline V gene sequence: CDR1 DFQATT, CDR2 SNEGSKA (reference sequence). The CDR3 runs 13 residues. V was cut by 5 bases and J by 1 base, with 11 bases left in between. The CDR3 here is CSALRAGNTEAFF. CDR3 nucleotide sequence: TGCAGTGCTTTAAGGGCAGGGAACACTGAAGCTTTCTTT.

This clonotype was seen more than once but under ten times. The rearrangement joins TRBV27 to TRBJ2-7; TRBD1 is a possible D gene (6 bases). CDR3 length equals 14 residues. Germline V CDR1 and CDR2: MNHEY, SMNVEV (reference sequence). Trimming stripped 1 base from V and 5 bases from J, with 12 bases between. CDR3 residues: CASSLLGAQDEQYF. The CDR3 DNA is TGTGCCAGCAGTTTATTGGGGGCGCAGGACGAGCAGTACTTC.

The V gene is TRBV18, the J gene TRBJ1-1; 8 bases line up with TRBD1. The junction had 13 bases not matched to a gene; V was cut back by 6 bases and J by 10 bases. CDR1 KGHSH and CDR2 LQKENI come from the germline V gene. The length of the CDR3 is 14 residues. CDR3 bases: TGTGCCAGCTCCCACAGGGGGACGAGTATGGCAGCTTTCTTT. It yields the protein CASSHRGTSMAAFF.